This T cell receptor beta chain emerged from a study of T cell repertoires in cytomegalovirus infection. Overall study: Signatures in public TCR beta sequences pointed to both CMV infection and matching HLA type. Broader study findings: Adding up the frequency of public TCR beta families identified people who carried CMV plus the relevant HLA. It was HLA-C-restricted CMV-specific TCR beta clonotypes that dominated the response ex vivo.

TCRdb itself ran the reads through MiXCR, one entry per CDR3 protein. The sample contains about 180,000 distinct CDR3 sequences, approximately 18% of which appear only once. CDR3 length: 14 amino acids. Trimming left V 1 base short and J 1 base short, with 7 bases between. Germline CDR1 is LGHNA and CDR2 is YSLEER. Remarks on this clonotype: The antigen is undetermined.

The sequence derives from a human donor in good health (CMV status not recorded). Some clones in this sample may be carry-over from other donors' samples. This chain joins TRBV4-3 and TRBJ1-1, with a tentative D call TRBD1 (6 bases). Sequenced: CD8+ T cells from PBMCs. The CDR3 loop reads CASSQGTANTEAFF. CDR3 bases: TGCGCCAGCAGCCAAGGGACAGCGAACACTGAAGCTTTCTTT.